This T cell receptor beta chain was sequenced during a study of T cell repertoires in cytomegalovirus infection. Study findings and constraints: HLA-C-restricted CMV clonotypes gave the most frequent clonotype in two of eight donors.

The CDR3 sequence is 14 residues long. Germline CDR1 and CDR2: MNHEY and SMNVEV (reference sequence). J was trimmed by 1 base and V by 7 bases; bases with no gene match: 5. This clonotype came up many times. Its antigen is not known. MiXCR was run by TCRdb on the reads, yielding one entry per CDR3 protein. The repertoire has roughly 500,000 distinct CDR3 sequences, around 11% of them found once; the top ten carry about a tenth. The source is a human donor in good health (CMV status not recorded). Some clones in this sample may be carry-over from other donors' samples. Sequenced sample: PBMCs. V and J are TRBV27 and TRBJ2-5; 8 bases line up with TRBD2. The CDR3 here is CASTNRGGQETQYF. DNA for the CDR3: TGTGCCAGCACCAACCGGGGGGGCCAAGAGACCCAGTACTTC.